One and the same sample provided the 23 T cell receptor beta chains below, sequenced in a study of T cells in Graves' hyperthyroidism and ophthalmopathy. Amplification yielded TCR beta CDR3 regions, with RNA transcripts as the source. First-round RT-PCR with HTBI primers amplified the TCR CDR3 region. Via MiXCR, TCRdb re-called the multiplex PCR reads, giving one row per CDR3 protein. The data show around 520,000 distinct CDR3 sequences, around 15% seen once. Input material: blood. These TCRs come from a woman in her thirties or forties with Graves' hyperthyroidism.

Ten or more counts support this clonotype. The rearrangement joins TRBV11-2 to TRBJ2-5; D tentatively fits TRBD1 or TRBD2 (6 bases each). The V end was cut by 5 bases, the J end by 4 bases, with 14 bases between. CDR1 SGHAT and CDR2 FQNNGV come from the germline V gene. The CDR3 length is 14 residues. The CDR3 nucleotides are TGTGCCAGCAGCCCCCTCCGGGGGCTAGAGACCCAGTACTTC. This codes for CASSPLRGLETQYF.

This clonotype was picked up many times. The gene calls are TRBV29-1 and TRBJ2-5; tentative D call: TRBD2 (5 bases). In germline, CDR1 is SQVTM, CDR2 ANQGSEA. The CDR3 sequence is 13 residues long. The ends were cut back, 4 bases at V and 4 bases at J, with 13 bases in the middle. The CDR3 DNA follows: TGCAGCGTTGCAGCGACGGGGAGAGAGACCCAGTACTTC. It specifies CSVAATGRETQYF.

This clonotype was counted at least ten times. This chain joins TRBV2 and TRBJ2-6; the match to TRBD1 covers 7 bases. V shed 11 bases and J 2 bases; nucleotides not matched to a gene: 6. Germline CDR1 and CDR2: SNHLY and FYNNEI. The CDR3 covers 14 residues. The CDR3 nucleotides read TGTGCCGGTTACAGGGGAGCTGGGGCCAACGTCCTGACTTTC. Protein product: CAGYRGAGANVLTF.

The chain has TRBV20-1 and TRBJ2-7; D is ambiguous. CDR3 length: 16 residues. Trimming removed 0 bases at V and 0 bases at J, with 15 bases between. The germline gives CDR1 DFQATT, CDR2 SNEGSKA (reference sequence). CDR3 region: CSARDIRTSSSYEQYF. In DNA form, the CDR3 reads TGCAGTGCTAGAGATATTAGGACGAGTAGCTCCTACGAGCAGTACTTC.

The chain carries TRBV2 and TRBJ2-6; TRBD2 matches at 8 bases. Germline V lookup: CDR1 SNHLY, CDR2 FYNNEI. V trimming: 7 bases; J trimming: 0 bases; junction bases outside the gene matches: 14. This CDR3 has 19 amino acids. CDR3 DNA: TGTGCCAGCATGTTTTATCTAGCGGGTGCCAGCTCTGGGGCCAACGTCCTGACTTTC. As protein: CASMFYLAGASSGANVLTF.

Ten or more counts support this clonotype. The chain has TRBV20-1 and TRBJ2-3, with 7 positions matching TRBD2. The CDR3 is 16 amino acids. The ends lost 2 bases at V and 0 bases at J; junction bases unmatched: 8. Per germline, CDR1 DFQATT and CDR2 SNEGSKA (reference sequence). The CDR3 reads CSARSTGTTSTDTQYF. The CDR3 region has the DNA TGCAGTGCTAGATCAACCGGGACTACTAGCACAGATACGCAGTATTTT.

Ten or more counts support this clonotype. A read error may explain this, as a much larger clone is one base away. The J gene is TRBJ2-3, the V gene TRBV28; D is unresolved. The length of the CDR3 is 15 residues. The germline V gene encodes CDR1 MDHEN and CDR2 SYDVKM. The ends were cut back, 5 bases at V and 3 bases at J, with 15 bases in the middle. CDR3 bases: TGTGCCAGCAGTCCGCCCGTGGGGTTGACAGATACGCAGTATTTT. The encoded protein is CASSPPVGLTDTQYF.

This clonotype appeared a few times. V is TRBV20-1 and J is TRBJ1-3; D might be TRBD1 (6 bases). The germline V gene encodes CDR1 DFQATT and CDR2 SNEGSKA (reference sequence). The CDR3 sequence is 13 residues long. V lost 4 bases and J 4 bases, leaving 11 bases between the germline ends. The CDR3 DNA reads TGCAGTGCTACTAAGGGGGGAGGAAACACCATATATTTT. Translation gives CSATKGGGNTIYF.

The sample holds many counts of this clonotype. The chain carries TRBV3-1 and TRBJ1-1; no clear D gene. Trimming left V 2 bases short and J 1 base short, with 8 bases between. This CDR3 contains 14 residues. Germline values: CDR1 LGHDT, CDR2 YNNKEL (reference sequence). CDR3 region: CASSQHAGNTEAFF. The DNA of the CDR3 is TGTGCCAGCAGCCAACACGCCGGGAACACTGAAGCTTTCTTT.

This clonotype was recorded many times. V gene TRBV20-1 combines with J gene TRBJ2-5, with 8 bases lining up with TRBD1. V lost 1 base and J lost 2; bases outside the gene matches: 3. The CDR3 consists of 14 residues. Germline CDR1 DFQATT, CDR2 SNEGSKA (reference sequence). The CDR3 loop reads CSARGGTGQETQYF. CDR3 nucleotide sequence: TGCAGTGCTAGAGGCGGGACAGGACAAGAGACCCAGTACTTC.

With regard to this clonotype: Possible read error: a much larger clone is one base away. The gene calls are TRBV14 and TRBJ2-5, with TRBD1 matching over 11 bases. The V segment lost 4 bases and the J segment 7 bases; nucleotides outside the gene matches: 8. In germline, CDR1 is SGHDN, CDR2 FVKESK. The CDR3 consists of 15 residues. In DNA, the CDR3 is TGTGCCAGCAGCCCCCGGACAGGGGGCGCGGGGACCCAGTACTTC. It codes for CASSPRTGGAGTQYF.

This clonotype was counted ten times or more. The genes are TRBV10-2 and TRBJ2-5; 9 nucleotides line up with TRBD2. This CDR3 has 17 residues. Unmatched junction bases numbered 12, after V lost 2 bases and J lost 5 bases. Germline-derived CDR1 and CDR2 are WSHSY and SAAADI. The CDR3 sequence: CASSEDVWLAGLETQYF. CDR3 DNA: TGCGCCAGCAGTGAGGATGTTTGGCTAGCGGGACTCGAGACCCAGTACTTC.

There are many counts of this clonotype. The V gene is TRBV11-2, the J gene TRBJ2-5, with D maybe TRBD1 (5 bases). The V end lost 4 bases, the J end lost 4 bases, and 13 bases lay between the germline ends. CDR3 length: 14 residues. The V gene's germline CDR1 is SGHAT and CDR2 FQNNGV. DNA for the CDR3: TGTGCCAGCAGCTACCTTCCAGGGTTAGAGACCCAGTACTTC. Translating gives CASSYLPGLETQYF.

DNA of the CDR3: TGTGCCAGCAGTGAAGTGGGACAGGACCATGAAAAACTGTTTTTT. Its protein product is CASSEVGQDHEKLFF. The V gene is TRBV2, the J gene TRBJ1-4, with 8 bases aligning to TRBD1. There are 15 residues in the CDR3. Per the germline V gene, CDR1 is SNHLY and CDR2 is FYNNEI. Unmatched junction bases numbered 4, after V lost 1 base and J lost 6 bases.

The CDR3 region is CASSLNGRALNEQYF. The CDR3 region has the DNA TGCGCCAGCAGCTTGAACGGGAGGGCCTTGAACGAGCAGTACTTC. V is TRBV5-1 and J is TRBJ2-7; 8 nucleotides match TRBD2. The CDR3 spans 15 residues. Trimming cost V 1 base and J 5 bases; bases outside gene matches: 8. Germline-derived CDR1 and CDR2 are SGHRS and YFSETQ.

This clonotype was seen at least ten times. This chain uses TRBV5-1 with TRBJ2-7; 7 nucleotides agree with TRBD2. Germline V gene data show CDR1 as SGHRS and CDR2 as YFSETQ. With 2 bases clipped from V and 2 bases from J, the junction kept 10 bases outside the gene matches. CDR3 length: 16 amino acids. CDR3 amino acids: CASSFSAGVQTYEQYF. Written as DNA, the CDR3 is TGCGCCAGCAGCTTTTCCGCGGGAGTTCAGACCTACGAGCAGTACTTC. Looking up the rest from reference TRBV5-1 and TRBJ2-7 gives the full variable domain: KAGVTQTPRYLIKTRGQQVTLSCSPISGHRSVSWYQQTPGQGLQFLFEYFSETQRNKGNFPGRFSGRQFSNSRSEMNVSTLELGDSALYLCASSFSAGVQTYEQYFGPGTRLTVT.

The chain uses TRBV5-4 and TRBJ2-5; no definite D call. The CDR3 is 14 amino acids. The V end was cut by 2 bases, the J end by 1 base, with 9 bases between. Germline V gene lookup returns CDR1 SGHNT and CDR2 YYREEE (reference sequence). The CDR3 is CASSFPGSQETQYF. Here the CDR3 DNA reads TGTGCCAGCAGCTTCCCGGGCTCCCAAGAGACCCAGTACTTC.

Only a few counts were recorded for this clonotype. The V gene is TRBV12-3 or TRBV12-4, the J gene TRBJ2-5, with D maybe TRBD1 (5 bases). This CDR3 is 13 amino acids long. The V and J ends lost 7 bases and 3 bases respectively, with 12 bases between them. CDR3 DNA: TGTGCCAGCACCGATACAGGAAAAGAGACCCAGTACTTC. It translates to CASTDTGKETQYF.

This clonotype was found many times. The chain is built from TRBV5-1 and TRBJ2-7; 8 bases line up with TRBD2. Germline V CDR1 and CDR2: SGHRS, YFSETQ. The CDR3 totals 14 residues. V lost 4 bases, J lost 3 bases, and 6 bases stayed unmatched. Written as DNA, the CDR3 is TGCGCCAGCAGCGTGGGACTAGGAGACTACGAGCAGTACTTC. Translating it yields CASSVGLGDYEQYF.

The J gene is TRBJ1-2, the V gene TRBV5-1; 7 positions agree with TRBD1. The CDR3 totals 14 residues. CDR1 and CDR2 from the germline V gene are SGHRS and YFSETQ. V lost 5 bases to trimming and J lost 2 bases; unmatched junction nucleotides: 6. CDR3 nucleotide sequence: TGCGCCAGCAGTAATATGGACAGGAACTATGGCTACACCTTC. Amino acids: CASSNMDRNYGYTF.

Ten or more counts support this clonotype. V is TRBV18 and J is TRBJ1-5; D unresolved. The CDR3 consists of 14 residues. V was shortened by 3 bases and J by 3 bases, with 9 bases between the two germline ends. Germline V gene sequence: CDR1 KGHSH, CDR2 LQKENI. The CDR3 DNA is TGTGCCAGCTCACCCAACTCGGTCAATCAGCCCCAGCATTTT. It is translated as CASSPNSVNQPQHF.

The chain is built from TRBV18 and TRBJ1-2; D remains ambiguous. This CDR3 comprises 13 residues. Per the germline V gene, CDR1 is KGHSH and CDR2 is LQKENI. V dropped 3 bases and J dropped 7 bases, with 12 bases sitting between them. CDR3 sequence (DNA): TGTGCCAGCTCACCGCAAGAGACCAGTGGCTACACCTTC. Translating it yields CASSPQETSGYTF.

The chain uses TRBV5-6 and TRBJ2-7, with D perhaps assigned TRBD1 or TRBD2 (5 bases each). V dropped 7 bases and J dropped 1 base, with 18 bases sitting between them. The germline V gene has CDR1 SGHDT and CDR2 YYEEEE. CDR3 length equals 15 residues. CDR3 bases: TGTGCCAGCCGGGGCAGAGATGGAGGTTCCTACGAGCAGTACTTC. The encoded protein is CASRGRDGGSYEQYF.